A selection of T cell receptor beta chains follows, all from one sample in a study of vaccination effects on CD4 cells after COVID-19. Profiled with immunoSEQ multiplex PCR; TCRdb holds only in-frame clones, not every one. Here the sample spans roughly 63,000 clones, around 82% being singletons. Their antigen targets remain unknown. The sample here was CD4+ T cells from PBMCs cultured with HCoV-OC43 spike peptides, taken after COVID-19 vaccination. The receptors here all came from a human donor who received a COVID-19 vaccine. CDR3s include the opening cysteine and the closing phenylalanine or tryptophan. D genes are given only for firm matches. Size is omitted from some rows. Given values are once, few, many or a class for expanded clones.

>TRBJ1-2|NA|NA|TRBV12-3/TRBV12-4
CASSLAGTGYTF
TGTGCCAGCAGTTTGGCCGGGACCGGCTACACCTTC
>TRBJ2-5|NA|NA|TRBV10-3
CAISVMTGLETQYF
TGTGCCATCAGTGTAATGACAGGATTAGAGACCCAGTACTTC
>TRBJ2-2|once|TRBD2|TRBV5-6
CASRHQLAGGGNTGELFF
TGTGCCAGCAGACACCAACTAGCGGGGGGCGGAAACACCGGGGAGCTGTTTTTT
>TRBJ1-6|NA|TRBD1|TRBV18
CASSTQGARGNSPLHF
TGTGCCAGCTCAACACAGGGGGCAAGGGGGAATTCACCCCTCCACTTT
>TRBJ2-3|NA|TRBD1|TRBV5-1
CASSWTGRGSTDTQYF
TGCGCCAGCAGCTGGACAGGGCGGGGTAGCACAGATACGCAGTATTTT
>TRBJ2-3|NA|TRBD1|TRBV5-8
CASPSWDRTPDTQYF
TGTGCCAGCCCCAGTTGGGACAGGACCCCAGATACGCAGTATTTT
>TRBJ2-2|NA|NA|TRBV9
CASSVAGGARELFF
TGTGCCAGCAGCGTCGCAGGGGGGGCAAGGGAGCTGTTTTTT
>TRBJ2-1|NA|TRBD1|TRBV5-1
CASSFPGTVYNEQFF
TGCGCCAGCAGCTTCCCCGGGACAGTCTACAATGAGCAGTTCTTC
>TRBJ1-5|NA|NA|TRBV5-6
CASSLRQSSNQPQHF
TGTGCCAGCAGCTTGAGGCAGAGTAGCAATCAGCCCCAGCATTTT
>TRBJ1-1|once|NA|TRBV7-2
CASTIGGFRNTEAFF
TGTGCCAGCACTATTGGGGGCTTTAGGAACACTGAAGCTTTCTTT
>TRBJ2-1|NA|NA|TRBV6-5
CASSILQSYNEQFF
TGTGCCAGCAGTATTTTACAGTCCTACAATGAGCAGTTCTTC
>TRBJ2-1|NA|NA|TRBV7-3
CASSLTHLGVPYNEQFF
TGTGCCAGCAGCTTAACCCATCTGGGGGTTCCTTACAATGAGCAGTTCTTC
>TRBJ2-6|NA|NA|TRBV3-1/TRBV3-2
CASREASGANVLTF
TGTGCCAGCCGAGAGGCCTCTGGGGCCAACGTCCTGACTTTC
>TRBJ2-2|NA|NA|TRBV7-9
CASSLGANTGELFF
TGTGCCAGCAGCTTAGGGGCGAACACCGGGGAGCTGTTTTTT
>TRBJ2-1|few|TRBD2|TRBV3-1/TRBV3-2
CASSQGLAGGNEQFF
TGTGCCAGCAGCCAAGGCCTAGCGGGGGGCAATGAGCAGTTCTTC
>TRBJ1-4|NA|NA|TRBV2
CASHGQWNEKLFF
TGTGCCAGCCATGGACAGTGGAATGAAAAACTGTTTTTT
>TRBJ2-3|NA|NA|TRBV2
CASSGEGGPTDTQYF
TGTGCCAGCAGTGGTGAGGGGGGGCCCACAGATACGCAGTATTTT
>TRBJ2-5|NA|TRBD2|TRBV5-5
CASSPGGLAGGGRETQYF
TGTGCCAGCAGCCCTGGTGGACTAGCGGGGGGCGGGAGGGAGACCCAGTACTTC
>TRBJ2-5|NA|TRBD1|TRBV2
CARRVTGTGTGGVETQYF
TGTGCCAGGAGAGTTACCGGGACAGGGACGGGAGGAGTGGAGACCCAGTACTTC
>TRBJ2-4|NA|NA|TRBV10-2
CASSDWGPSKNIQYF
TGCGCCAGCAGTGATTGGGGGCCGAGCAAAAACATTCAGTACTTC
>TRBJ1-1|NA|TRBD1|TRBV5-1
CASSYGTGANTEAFF
TGCGCCAGCAGCTATGGCACAGGGGCCAACACTGAAGCTTTCTTT
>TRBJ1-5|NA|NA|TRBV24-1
CATRYLPTDGCNQPQHF
TGTGCCACCAGGTACCTCCCCACCGACGGGTGCAATCAGCCCCAGCATTTT
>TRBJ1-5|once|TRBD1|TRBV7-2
CASSLGQGGPQPQHF
TGTGCCAGCAGCTTAGGACAGGGTGGTCCTCAGCCCCAGCATTTT
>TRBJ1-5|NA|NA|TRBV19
CASSTAVGQPQHF
TGTGCCAGTAGTACGGCAGTCGGACAGCCCCAGCATTTT
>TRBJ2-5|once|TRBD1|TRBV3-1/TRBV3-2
CASSPGQGVGETQYF
TGTGCCAGCAGCCCGGGACAGGGGGTGGGAGAGACCCAGTACTTC
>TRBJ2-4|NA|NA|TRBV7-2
CASSLVSSDQNIQYF
TGTGCCAGCAGCTTAGTGTCGTCGGACCAAAACATTCAGTACTTC
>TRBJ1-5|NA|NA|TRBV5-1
CASSLASGDQPQHF
TGCGCCAGCAGCTTGGCGTCAGGGGATCAGCCCCAGCATTTT
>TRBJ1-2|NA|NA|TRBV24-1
CATSDAGGGDNYGYTF
TGTGCCACCAGTGACGCCGGGGGTGGGGATAACTATGGCTACACCTTC
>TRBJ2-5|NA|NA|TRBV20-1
CSATQETQYF
TGCAGTGCCACCCAAGAGACCCAGTACTTC
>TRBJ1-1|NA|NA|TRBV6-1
CASSGGLVDVITGEAFF
TGTGCCAGCAGTGGGGGCCTGGTGGACGTCATAACGGGGGAAGCTTTCTTT
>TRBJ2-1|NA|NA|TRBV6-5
CASRPLLVAGEQFF
TGTGCCAGCAGACCCCTCTTAGTCGCTGGCGAGCAGTTCTTC
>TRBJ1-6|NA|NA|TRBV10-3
CAISESDSPLHF
TGTGCCATCAGTGAGTCGGACTCACCCCTCCACTTT
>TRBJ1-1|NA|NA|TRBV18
CASSLTERNTEAFF
TGTGCCAGCTCGCTAACAGAGAGGAACACTGAAGCTTTCTTT
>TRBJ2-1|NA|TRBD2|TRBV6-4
CASSEEGLAGNEQFF
TGTGCCAGCAGTGAGGAAGGACTAGCAGGAAATGAGCAGTTCTTC
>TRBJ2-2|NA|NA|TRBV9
CASRVGGTGNTGELFF
TGTGCCAGCAGGGTAGGGGGGACCGGGAACACCGGGGAGCTGTTTTTT
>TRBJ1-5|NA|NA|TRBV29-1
CSVSWGQAGGQPQHF
TGCAGCGTTAGTTGGGGTCAGGCCGGCGGCCAGCCCCAGCATTTT
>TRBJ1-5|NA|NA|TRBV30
CASSGRGANQPQHF
TGTGCCTCCTCGGGGAGAGGGGCCAATCAGCCCCAGCATTTT
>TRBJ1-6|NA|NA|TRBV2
CASGGASSYNSPLHF
TGTGCCTCGGGGGGGGCGAGCTCCTATAATTCACCCCTCCACTTT
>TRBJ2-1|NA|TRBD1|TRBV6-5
CASSFDRGGHNEQFF
TGTGCCAGCAGTTTCGACAGGGGCGGACACAATGAGCAGTTCTTC
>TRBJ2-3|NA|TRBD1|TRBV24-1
CATSDRWTGADTQYF
TGTGCCACCAGTGACCGATGGACAGGGGCAGATACGCAGTATTTT
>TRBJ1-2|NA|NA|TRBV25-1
CASSEYVGLYGYTF
TGTGCCAGCAGTGAATATGTGGGGCTCTATGGCTACACCTTC
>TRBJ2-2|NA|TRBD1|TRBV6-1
CASSADRGTNTGELFF
TGTGCCAGCAGTGCCGACAGGGGAACGAACACCGGGGAGCTGTTTTTT
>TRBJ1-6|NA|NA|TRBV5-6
CASSFRQRFNSPLHF
TGTGCCAGCAGCTTTCGTCAGAGGTTTAATTCACCCCTCCACTTT
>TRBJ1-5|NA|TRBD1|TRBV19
CASSLLGQGSNQPQHF
TGTGCCAGTAGCCTACTCGGACAGGGAAGCAATCAGCCCCAGCATTTT
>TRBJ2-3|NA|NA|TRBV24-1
CATLEPGTDTQYF
TGTGCCACCCTCGAGCCCGGCACAGATACGCAGTATTTT
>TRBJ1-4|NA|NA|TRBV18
CASSRTPTEGEKLFF
TGTGCCAGCTCACGCACCCCTACGGAGGGTGAAAAACTGTTTTTT
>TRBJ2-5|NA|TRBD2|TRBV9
CASSFSGGVPQYF
TGTGCCAGCAGCTTTAGCGGGGGGGTCCCCCAGTACTTC
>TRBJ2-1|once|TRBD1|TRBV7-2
CASSLEGRGFDEQFF
TGTGCCAGCAGCTTAGAGGGCAGGGGGTTCGATGAGCAGTTCTTC
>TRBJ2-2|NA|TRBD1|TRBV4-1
CASSQPLRTGIGELFF
TGCGCCAGCAGCCAACCCCTCAGGACAGGGATCGGGGAGCTGTTTTTT
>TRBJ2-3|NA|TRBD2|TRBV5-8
CASPEFPPRGVSTDTQYF
TGTGCCAGTCCAGAATTCCCCCCGCGGGGGGTGAGCACAGATACGCAGTATTTT
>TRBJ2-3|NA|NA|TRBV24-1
CATSEPKTRTDTQYF
TGTGCCACCAGTGAACCAAAAACGCGCACAGATACGCAGTATTTT
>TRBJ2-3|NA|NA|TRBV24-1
CATSDPRQEGTDTQYF
TGTGCCACCAGTGATCCCCGACAGGAAGGCACAGATACGCAGTATTTT
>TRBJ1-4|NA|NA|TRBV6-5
CAIVRGGRSEKLFF
TGTGCCATTGTGAGGGGGGGAAGAAGTGAAAAACTGTTTTTT
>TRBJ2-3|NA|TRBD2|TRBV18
CASSPPGLATDTQYF
TGTGCCAGCTCACCACCGGGACTAGCAACAGATACGCAGTATTTT
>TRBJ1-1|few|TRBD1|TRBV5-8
CASSLEERDRVNTEAFF
TGTGCCAGCAGCTTGGAAGAAAGGGACAGGGTGAACACTGAAGCTTTCTTT